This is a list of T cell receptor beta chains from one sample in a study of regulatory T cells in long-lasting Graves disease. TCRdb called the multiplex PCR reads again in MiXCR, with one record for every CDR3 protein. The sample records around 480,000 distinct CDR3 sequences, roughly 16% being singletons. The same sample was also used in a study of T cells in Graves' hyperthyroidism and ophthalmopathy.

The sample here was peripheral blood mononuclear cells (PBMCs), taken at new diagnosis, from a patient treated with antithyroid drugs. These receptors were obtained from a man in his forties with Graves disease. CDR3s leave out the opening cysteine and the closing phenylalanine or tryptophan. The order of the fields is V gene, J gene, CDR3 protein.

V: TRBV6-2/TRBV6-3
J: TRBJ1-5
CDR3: ASRAGLYSNQPQH

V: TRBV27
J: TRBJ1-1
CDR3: ASKGAYTEAF

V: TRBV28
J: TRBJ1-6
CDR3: ASRGRDWTNSPLH

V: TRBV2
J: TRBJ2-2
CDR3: ASSTWSGELF

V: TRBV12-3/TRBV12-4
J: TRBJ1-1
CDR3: ASSPLTGVTEAF

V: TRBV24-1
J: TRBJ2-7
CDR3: ATRGSGGGITEQY

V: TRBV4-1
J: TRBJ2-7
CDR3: ASSQDWAAEQY

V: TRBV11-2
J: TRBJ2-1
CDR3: ASSHSNEQF

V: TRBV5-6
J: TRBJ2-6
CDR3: ASSPSRANVLT

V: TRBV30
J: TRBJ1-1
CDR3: AWTQTVEAF

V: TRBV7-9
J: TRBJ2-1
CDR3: ASSPSGLARSYNEQF

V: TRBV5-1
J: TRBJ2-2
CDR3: ASSLSAEELF

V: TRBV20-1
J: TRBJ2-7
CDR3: SARVSGLAGYRVYEQY

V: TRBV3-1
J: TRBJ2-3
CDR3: ASSHLSDTQY

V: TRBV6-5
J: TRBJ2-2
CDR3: ASSYARFRRSGELF

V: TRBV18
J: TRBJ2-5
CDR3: ASSPDRKETQY

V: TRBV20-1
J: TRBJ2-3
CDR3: SALLNTDTQY

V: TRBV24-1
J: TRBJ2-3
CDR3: ATSDFRPNTDTQY

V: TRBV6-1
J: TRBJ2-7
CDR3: ASSEAGVTYEQY

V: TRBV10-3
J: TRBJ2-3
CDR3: AIRRRGQGPSLTDTQY

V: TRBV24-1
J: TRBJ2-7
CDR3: ATSDASGKQYEQY

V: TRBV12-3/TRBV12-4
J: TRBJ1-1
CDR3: ASSLGLNAEAF

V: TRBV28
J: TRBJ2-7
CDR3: ASSRDEQY

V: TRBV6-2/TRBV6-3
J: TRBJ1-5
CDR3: ASSPLRQGGQPQH

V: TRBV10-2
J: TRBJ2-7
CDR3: ASRGTAASYEQY

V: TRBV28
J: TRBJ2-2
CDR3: ASSLTSEPTGELF